This is a list of T cell receptor beta chains from one sample in a study of blood T cell repertoires in COVID-19. Data came from immunoSEQ multiplex PCR; TCRdb stores just in-frame clones and leaves some out. The sample carries over 85,000 clones, about 80% recorded once. The sample taken for sequencing was peripheral blood. All receptors derive from a human donor in a cohort sampled during active COVID-19. CDR3s include the opening cysteine and the closing phenylalanine or tryptophan. A D gene is named only where the DNA matches it firmly.

d_call | v_call | cdr3_aa
NA | TRBV6-5 | CASRVRRAEEQYF
NA | TRBV5-4 | CASSLQGHRGGELFF
TRBD1 | TRBV3-1/TRBV3-2 | CASSRGQANLGYTF
TRBD2 | TRBV7-3 | CASSLKGRTSGGDTQYF
NA | TRBV28 | CASSLELSYNEQFF
NA | TRBV3-1/TRBV3-2 | CASSFSGSTDTQYF
NA | TRBV5-1 | CASSLLAGPGRTEAFF
NA | TRBV11-3 | CASSPSGEGRYEQYF
NA | TRBV3-1/TRBV3-2 | CASSHSERGIQYF
TRBD1 | TRBV6-2/TRBV6-3 | CASSWDPDRGSENTEAFF
TRBD1 | TRBV27 | CASSRRQGLSTEAFF
NA | TRBV6-5 | CASTAEPGNTIYF
NA | TRBV6-5 | CASSSTVAGNTIYF
TRBD1 | TRBV30 | CAWRVTGGKVYGYTF
NA | TRBV25-1 | CASSVTGSSYNEQFF
TRBD1 | TRBV15 | CATSQTGEAFF
NA | TRBV2 | CASRLRSSLNTGELFF
TRBD2 | TRBV10-1 | CASSYLSGGAISETQYF
NA | TRBV5-1 | CASNVQGGPDTQYF
NA | TRBV6-6 | CATSEHTSYEQYF
NA | TRBV11-3 | CASSFLLGGTEAFF
NA | TRBV20-1 | CSARSRYEQYF
TRBD1 | TRBV7-9 | CASSQTPGQVALEKLFF
NA | TRBV7-2 | CASSLSGGDHYEQYF
TRBD1 | TRBV7-2 | CASSLGGTGAPYEQYF
NA | TRBV28 | CASVASGGYAKLFF
TRBD1 | TRBV14 | CASSKQGYGYTF
NA | TRBV3-1/TRBV3-2 | CASSHKFYYEQYF
TRBD1 | TRBV10-3 | CAISPGQGSRKPLHF
NA | TRBV28 | CASSLPGTNYGYTF
TRBD2 | TRBV11-2 | CASSSFLGTSSYNEQFF
NA | TRBV10-3 | CAISDRGPSEKLFF
TRBD2 | TRBV2 | CASSRIAGTGETQYF
NA | TRBV19 | CASTPIGGNTGELFF
NA | TRBV28 | CASSWRVGEAFF
TRBD1 | TRBV6-2/TRBV6-3 | CASSPGDRGITDTQYF
TRBD1 | TRBV7-2 | CASSLTGTGRSYEQYF
NA | TRBV2 | CASSEYRTVGYTF
TRBD1 | TRBV5-5 | CASSRGQTGNTIYF
NA | TRBV5-4 | CASNRRGTNEKLFF
TRBD1 | TRBV19 | CASSIRGQNYGYTF